These 19 T cell receptor beta chains were sequenced from one sample in a study of cytomegalovirus exposure and HLA in healthy donors. A multiplex PCR was run with 60 Vbeta primers and 13 Jbeta primers. TCRdb's table, derived via immunoSEQ multiplex PCR, lists solely in-frame clones and lacks some. The table records 100,000 or so clones, 81% of them present only once. The sample comprised PBMCs. These receptor sequences come from a man aged 35-49 years in good health and CMV-seropositive.

The chain combines TRBV5-1 with TRBJ2-5, with D perhaps TRBD2 (6 bases). The ends were cut back, 4 bases at V and 1 base at J, with 11 bases in the middle. The length of the CDR3 is 14 residues. CDR1 is SGHRS, CDR2 YFSETQ, per germline. Here the CDR3 reads CASSEVSGQETQYF. Here the CDR3 DNA reads TGCGCCAGCAGCGAGGTTAGCGGCCAAGAGACCCAGTACTTC.

The chain has TRBV30 and TRBJ1-2; tentatively, D is TRBD1 (6 bases). The CDR3 is made up of 13 amino acids. The V end was cut by 5 bases, the J end by 7 bases, with 17 bases between. Germline V lookup: CDR1 GTSNPN, CDR2 SVGIG (reference sequence). In nucleotides, the CDR3 is TGTGCCTGGCGTCAAACAGGGCCCCGTGGCTACACCTTC. It translates to CAWRQTGPRGYTF.

The V gene is TRBV7-9, the J gene TRBJ1-3; D call uncertain. This CDR3 is built from 12 residues. Germline V CDR1 and CDR2: SEHNR, FQNEAQ (reference sequence). V was trimmed by 5 bases and J by 7 bases, leaving 9 bases between them. The CDR3 protein is CASSATGNTIYF. In DNA form, the CDR3 reads TGTGCCAGCAGCGCGACGGGTAACACCATATATTTT.

In the case of this clone: Other DNA sequences in the same sample also yield this CDR3. The chain has TRBV6-1 and TRBJ1-5, with 10 nucleotides matching TRBD1. V gave up 4 bases and J gave up 7 bases; unmatched junction bases: 4. This CDR3 is 14 amino acids long. CDR1 is MNHNS, CDR2 SASEGT, per germline. In nucleotides, the CDR3 is TGTGCCAGCAGTGGGACAGGGGGGAGGCAGCCCCAGCATTTT. Protein product: CASSGTGGRQPQHF.

V is TRBV4-2 and J is TRBJ2-7; D is possibly TRBD1 (5 bases). Germline V gene lookup returns CDR1 LGHNA and CDR2 YNFKEQ. Between the trimmed V and J ends, which lost 2 bases and 7 bases, there was a span of 21 bases. The CDR3 is 16 amino acids. The CDR3 DNA reads as TGTGCCAGCAGCCAAAGATACGCGGACCCGTCAGGGGAGCAGTACTTC. This encodes CASSQRYADPSGEQYF.

The genes are TRBV6-1 and TRBJ1-1, with 8 bases lining up with TRBD1. CDR1 MNHNS and CDR2 SASEGT come from the germline V gene. The ends lost 5 bases at V and 3 bases at J; junction bases unmatched: 5. The CDR3 covers 14 residues. The CDR3 DNA reads as TGTGCCAGCAGTCAACCCAGGGGGCACACTGAAGCTTTCTTT. Translation: CASSQPRGHTEAFF.

CDR3 sequence (DNA): TGTGCCAGCAGCTTGGCACAGGGTGAAGCTTTCTTT. It translates to CASSLAQGEAFF. V and J are TRBV5-5 and TRBJ1-1; possible D gene TRBD1, 6 bases. Per germline, CDR1 SGHKS and CDR2 YYEKEE (reference sequence). This CDR3 is built from 12 residues. V was clipped by 0 bases and J by 7 bases, with 7 bases between them.

The chain combines TRBV11-1 with TRBJ1-2, with D uncertain. Germline CDR1 and CDR2: SGHAT and FQDESV (reference sequence). Trimming cost V 0 bases and J 1 base, with 6 bases left between them. This CDR3 is 14 amino acids long. In nucleotides, the CDR3 is TGTGCCAGCAGCTTAGCAGAGCTTAACTATGGCTACACCTTC. It translates to CASSLAELNYGYTF.

J is TRBJ2-1 and V is TRBV4-2, with 9 bases fitting TRBD2. J gave up 4 bases and V 3 bases, and 16 bases lay outside the gene matches. The CDR3 totals 19 residues. Per the germline V gene, CDR1 is LGHNA and CDR2 is YNFKEQ. The CDR3 protein is CASSHKGRASGVSYNEQFF. CDR3 nucleotide sequence: TGTGCCAGCAGCCACAAGGGGAGGGCTAGCGGGGTTTCATACAATGAGCAGTTCTTC.

The chain joins TRBV11-2 to TRBJ1-1; D might be TRBD1 (6 bases). V was shortened by 5 bases and J by 10 bases, with 11 bases between the two germline ends. This CDR3 spans 11 amino acids. Germline V lookup: CDR1 SGHAT, CDR2 FQNNGV. CDR3 sequence: CASSRGGRAFF. The CDR3 DNA follows: TGTGCCAGCAGCCGCGGGGGCAGAGCTTTCTTT.

This sequence joins TRBV7-9 and TRBJ2-1; the D gene is possibly TRBD2 (6 bases). Trimming took off 3 bases at V and 7 bases at J, with 16 bases between the two ends. CDR1 and CDR2 (germline): SEHNR, FQNEAQ (reference sequence). This CDR3 spans 15 amino acids. The CDR3 is CASSFGTATYNEQFF. The CDR3, as DNA: TGTGCCAGCAGCTTTGGGACTGCCACTTATAATGAGCAGTTCTTC.

This clone showed up just a few times. The chain couples TRBV19 to TRBJ2-7; 7 bases map to TRBD1. This CDR3 is 12 amino acids long. Trimming took 4 bases from V and 6 from J; bases not matched to a gene: 3. Germline lookup yields CDR1 LNHDA and CDR2 SQIVND (reference sequence). The DNA for the CDR3 is TGTGCCAGTAGTAGACAGGGACGCGAGCAGTACTTC. Its protein is CASSRQGREQYF.

This rearrangement joins TRBV5-1 to TRBJ2-5; D is possibly TRBD1 (5 bases). Trimming removed 4 bases from V and 5 bases from J, with 12 bases in between. CDR1 SGHRS and CDR2 YFSETQ come from the germline V gene. The CDR3 totals 13 residues. The CDR3 loop is CASSQGVWETQYF. DNA of the CDR3: TGCGCCAGCAGCCAAGGGGTATGGGAGACCCAGTACTTC.

A word on this clone: One end of the junction fails to match germline, which may point to a read error. This chain uses TRBV10-3 with TRBJ2-6; D possibly matches TRBD1 or TRBD2 (5 bases each). The CDR3 is 16 amino acids. Germline values: CDR1 ENHRY, CDR2 SYGVKD. This CDR3 is CAIREGPSSGANGLTF. The CDR3 nucleotides read TGTGCCATCAGAGAGGGGCCGAGCTCTGGGGCCAACGGCCTGACTTTC.

This clone was observed a handful of times. The rearrangement joins TRBV30 to TRBJ2-3, with D perhaps matching TRBD2 (5 bases). Trimming cost V 3 bases and J 4 bases, with 11 bases left between them. The CDR3 has 13 residues. The V gene's germline CDR1 is GTSNPN and CDR2 SVGIG (reference sequence). CDR3 in DNA: TGTGCCTGGAGCCACCGGGATCCAGATACGCAGTATTTT. Amino acids: CAWSHRDPDTQYF.

The gene calls are TRBV5-1 and TRBJ2-1; 7 bases line up with TRBD1. The CDR3 loop spans 13 amino acids. V lost 4 bases, J lost 6 bases, and 4 bases stayed unmatched. Germline CDR1 is SGHRS and CDR2 is YFSETQ. CDR3 bases: TGCGCCAGCAGCCGACCAGGGGGCAATGAGCAGTTCTTC. Translation: CASSRPGGNEQFF.

The V call is TRBV23-1, the J call TRBJ2-1; D may be TRBD2 (6 bases). TRBV23-1 is sorted into the ORF group, with uncertain function. This CDR3 spans 13 amino acids. Trimming left V 3 bases short and J 4 bases short, with 7 bases between. The CDR3 loop is CASSQGGYNEQFF. CDR3 nucleotide sequence: TGCGCCAGCAGTCAGGGGGGATACAATGAGCAGTTCTTC.

This chain joins TRBV19 and TRBJ2-1; D gene unclear. CDR1 is LNHDA and CDR2 is SQIVND in the germline V gene (reference sequence). The CDR3 covers 15 residues. Trimming cost V 2 bases and J 6 bases, with 14 bases left between them. The CDR3 region is CASSIKFKRFNEQFF. The DNA for the CDR3 is TGTGCCAGTAGTATAAAGTTCAAGCGCTTCAATGAGCAGTTCTTC.

This clone was found a few times. The CDR3: CASSFFQGKYNEQFF. CDR3 DNA: TGTGCCAGCAGTTTTTTCCAGGGGAAGTACAATGAGCAGTTCTTC. The V gene is TRBV28, the J gene TRBJ2-1; D is possibly TRBD1 (6 bases). Germline assignment: CDR1 MDHEN and CDR2 SYDVKM. The CDR3 length is 15 residues. V was cut by 3 bases and J by 4 bases, with 13 bases left in between.